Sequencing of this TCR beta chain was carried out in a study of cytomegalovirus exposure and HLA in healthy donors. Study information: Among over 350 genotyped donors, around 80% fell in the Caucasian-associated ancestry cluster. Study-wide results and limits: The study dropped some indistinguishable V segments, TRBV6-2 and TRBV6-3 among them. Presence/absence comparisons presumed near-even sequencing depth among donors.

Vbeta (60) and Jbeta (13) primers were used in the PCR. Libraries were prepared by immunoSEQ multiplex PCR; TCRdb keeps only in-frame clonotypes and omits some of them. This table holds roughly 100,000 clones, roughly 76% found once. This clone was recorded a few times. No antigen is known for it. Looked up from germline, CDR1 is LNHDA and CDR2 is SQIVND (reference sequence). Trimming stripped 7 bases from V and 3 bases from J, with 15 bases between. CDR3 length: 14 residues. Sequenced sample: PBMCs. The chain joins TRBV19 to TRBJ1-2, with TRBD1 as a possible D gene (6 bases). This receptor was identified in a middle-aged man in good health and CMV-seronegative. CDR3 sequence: CASIRKGEYYGYTF. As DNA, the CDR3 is TGTGCCAGTATTCGAAAGGGGGAATACTATGGCTACACCTTC.